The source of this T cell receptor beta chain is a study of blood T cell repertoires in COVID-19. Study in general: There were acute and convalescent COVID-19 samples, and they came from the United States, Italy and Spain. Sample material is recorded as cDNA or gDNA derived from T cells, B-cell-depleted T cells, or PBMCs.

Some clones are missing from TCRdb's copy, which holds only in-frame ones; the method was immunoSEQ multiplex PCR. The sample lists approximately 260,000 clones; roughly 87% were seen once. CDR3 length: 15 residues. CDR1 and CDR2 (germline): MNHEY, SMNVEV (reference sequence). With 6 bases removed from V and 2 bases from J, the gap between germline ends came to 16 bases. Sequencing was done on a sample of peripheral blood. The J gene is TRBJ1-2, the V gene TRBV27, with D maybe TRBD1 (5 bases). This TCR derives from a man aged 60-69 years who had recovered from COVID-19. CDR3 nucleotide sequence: TGTGCCAGCAGCCCCGAAGGGGTAGGGAACTATGGCTACACCTTC. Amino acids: CASSPEGVGNYGYTF.